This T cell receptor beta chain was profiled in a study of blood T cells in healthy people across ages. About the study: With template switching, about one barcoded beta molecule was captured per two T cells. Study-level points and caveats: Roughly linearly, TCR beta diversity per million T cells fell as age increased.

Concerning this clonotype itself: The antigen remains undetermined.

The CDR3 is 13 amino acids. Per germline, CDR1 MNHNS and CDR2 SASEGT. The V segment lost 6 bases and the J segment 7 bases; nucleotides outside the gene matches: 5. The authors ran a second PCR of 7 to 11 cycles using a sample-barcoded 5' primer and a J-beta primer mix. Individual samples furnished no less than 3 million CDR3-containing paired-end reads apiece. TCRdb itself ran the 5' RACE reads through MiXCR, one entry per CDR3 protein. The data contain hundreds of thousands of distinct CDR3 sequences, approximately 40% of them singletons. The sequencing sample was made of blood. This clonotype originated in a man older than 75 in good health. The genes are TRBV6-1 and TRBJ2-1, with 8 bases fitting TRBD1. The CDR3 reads CASRERQGNEQFF. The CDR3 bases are TGTGCCAGCAGGGAGCGACAGGGGAATGAGCAGTTCTTC.